The rows below give T cell receptor beta chains drawn from one sample of a study of vaccination effects on CD4 cells after COVID-19. These receptors' antigens are unknown. Sequenced by immunoSEQ multiplex PCR; TCRdb stores in-frame clones only, minus some. The data contain 45,000 or so clones, about 70% of them singletons. Sequencing used CD4+ T cells from PBMCs cultured without peptide, obtained after COVID-19 vaccination. These receptors all stem from a human donor who received a COVID-19 vaccine. Both conserved end residues are part of each CDR3. Each record gives: V gene, CDR3 protein.

TRBV7-8 CASSLGQAQRGNTIYF
TRBV29-1 CSVCRDMNTEAFF
TRBV30 CAWSFGGLGQPQHF
TRBV30 CAWTGLAGAQDTQYF
TRBV18 CASSPLAGSVQETQYF
TRBV9 CASSVASAQETQYF
TRBV5-1 CASSIGTATSGADTQYF
TRBV27 CASSSSYKRGSYEQYF
TRBV7-2 CASSLNWRREQQFF
TRBV7-2 CASSLQGHTEAFF
TRBV6-5 CASSRQGGQPQHF
TRBV10-3 CAATIAGGGELFF
TRBV5-4 CASSLGWDGNNSPLHF
TRBV20-1 CSASRGTGVFGYTF
TRBV5-5 CASSSAQGSGYTF
TRBV18 CASSSGVYEQYF
TRBV5-1 CASSLGAGQETQYF
TRBV5-1 CASSLVGQGNSPLHF
TRBV7-2 CASSLFALNTEAFF
TRBV7-2 CASSFYRGSGANVLTF
TRBV3-1/TRBV3-2 CASSHQSVRQVQETQYF
TRBV7-9 CASSLSQANQPQHF
TRBV11-3 CASSWTGGAEAFF
TRBV7-2 CASSLAGGDTGELFF
TRBV3-1/TRBV3-2 CASSPTSGEPWDTQYF
TRBV2 CASSPKQDWWDTEAFF
TRBV5-5 CASSLGTGVGEQYF
TRBV5-4 CASSLGVSQGSETQYF
TRBV6-2/TRBV6-3 CASSYGASEWVTQYF
TRBV7-6 CASSFGDVSPLHF
TRBV25-1 CASTAVLGESSYEQYF
TRBV24-1 CATSDFGGSYGYTF
TRBV4-1 CASSQPTGRTGELFF
TRBV2 CASSEEAGNEQFF
TRBV7-9 CASSLAQGTIYF
TRBV6-4 CASSDHSNYGYTF
TRBV6-1 CASSEDGTASFYGYTF
TRBV6-1 CASSEGGRVYEQYF
TRBV5-4 CASSSPAGPDTEAFF
TRBV5-6 CASSTQGVFSYGYTF
TRBV5-1 CASSFQGQRGTDTQYF
TRBV7-9 CASSPLRSDTQYF
TRBV5-1 CASSLRDRSSYNSPLHF
TRBV7-6 CASSLGGLSGNTIYF
TRBV19 CASSAPGSPLHF
TRBV3-1/TRBV3-2 CASSPGTSTDTQYF
TRBV12-3/TRBV12-4 CASSLGQGGKLFF
TRBV6-5 CASSGLAAQETQYF
TRBV18 CASSPQFNEANYGYTF
TRBV12-3/TRBV12-4 CASSSQTSNQFF
TRBV27 CASSTGGSYNEQFF
TRBV29-1 CSVASYWGTQYF
TRBV6-1 CASSDQGLDSPLHF
TRBV27 CASSFASGRTYEQYF
TRBV6-1 CASSASGTGAIYEQYF
TRBV6-2/TRBV6-3 CASSYWERGYNEQFF
TRBV9 CASSTGWGAKSYEQYF
TRBV7-9 CASSVGDRGTKNIQYF
TRBV9 CASSVEVGRATDTQYF
TRBV27 CASSLLTGYTGELFF